This TCR beta chain was documented in a study of blood T cells in healthy people across ages. About the research overall: There was about one barcoded beta molecule captured by template switching per two T cells. Findings and limits, study-wide: Versus aged donors, long-lived donors had higher diversity and more naive CD4+ cells. Correlation between TCR beta diversity and naive T cell percentage was strong.

Per sample, extraction of total RNA gave at least 5.5 micrograms in every case. With a J-beta primer mix and a sample-barcoded 5' primer, a second PCR ran about 7 to 11 cycles. TCRdb independently ran MiXCR on the 5' RACE reads; one entry per CDR3 protein. The sample has about 1.4 million distinct CDR3 sequences, approximately 59% seen once; the top ten hold over 6.5%. This CDR3 is built from 18 residues. V shed 0 bases and J shed 4 bases, with 18 bases lying between them. The germline V gene encodes CDR1 LGHNA and CDR2 YNFKEQ. Comments on this clonotype: What it binds is not known.

The source of this sequence is a young man in good health. The sequenced material came from blood. The genes are TRBV4-2 and TRBJ1-4; D is ambiguous. CDR3 protein: CASSQDQARRLLNEKLFF. DNA for the CDR3: TGTGCCAGCAGCCAAGATCAAGCGCGGCGGCTGCTTAATGAAAAACTGTTTTTT.